This T cell receptor beta chain was observed in a study of CD8 T cells in Susac syndrome. Points from the study as a whole: As the study acknowledged, the number of individuals who were part of its TCR sequencing and HLA analysis was relatively small.

This CDR3 spans 13 amino acids. Random hexamers served to reverse transcribe roughly 0.5 to 1 ug RNA. The method of amplification for TCR beta CDR3 was immunoSEQ multiplex PCR, covering 54 Vbeta and 13 Jbeta. TCRdb processed the immunoSEQ multiplex PCR reads anew with MiXCR; each CDR3 protein has one entry. The sample shows some 190,000 distinct CDR3 sequences, around 93% of them seen only once. Sequencing of TCR beta was carried out in blood CD8+ and CD4+ T cells. TEMRA cells were enriched by FACS, while CD8+ and CD4+ T cells were obtained through a negative isolation that was performed magnetically. Concerning this clonotype: Its target is not known.

This clonotype originated in a human donor in good health. The chain carries TRBV21-1 and TRBJ2-2; the tabulated D call, TRBD2, remains unverified against the DNA. TRBV21-1 corresponds to a pseudogene. What was sequenced was CD4+ T cells from PBMCs. The CDR3 bases are TGTGCCAGCAGCTCCTCCTGCGGCGGGGAGCTGTTTTTT. It translates to CASSSSCGGELFF.